Shown below are 2 T cell receptor beta chains from a single sample sequenced in a study of control samples from healthy donors and cancer patients. The repertoire was sequenced with immunoSEQ multiplex PCR; TCRdb's copy has only in-frame clones and lacks some. Of 100,000 to 150,000 clones detected, around 87% appear once; the ten largest clones hold over 6.5%. Sequenced sample: blood. Receptors originate from a man aged 40-55 years in good health.

The chain uses TRBV19 and TRBJ2-2; 8 bases agree with TRBD2. Unmatched junction bases numbered 5, after V lost 3 bases and J lost 5 bases. Looked up from germline, CDR1 is LNHDA and CDR2 is SQIVND (reference sequence). This CDR3 has 15 residues. CDR3 coding DNA: TGTGCCAGTAGTATCGAGGGGACTAGGACCGGGGAGCTGTTTTTT. Its translation is CASSIEGTRTGELFF.

V gene TRBV5-1 combines with J gene TRBJ2-2; D is unresolved. V gave up 4 bases and J gave up 2 bases, with 9 bases separating them. CDR1 and CDR2 (germline): SGHRS, YFSETQ. The CDR3 runs to 14 residues. The CDR3: CASSRLQNTGELFF. CDR3 DNA: TGCGCCAGCAGCCGCTTACAAAACACCGGGGAGCTGTTTTTT.